The next 31 T cell receptor beta chains were all read from a single sample in a study of shared clonotypes between healthy human individuals. Here immunoSEQ multiplex PCR was the method, and the copy in TCRdb shows in-frame clones only, minus some. The sample shows about 2.5 million clones, about nine tenths of them seen only once. Sequencing was done on a sample of naive CD4+ T cells from PBMCs. Noted subset: CD45RA+ positively selected. The receptor source for this set is a man aged 18 to 35 in good health. Some clones in this sample may be carry-over from other donors' samples.

The genes are TRBV15 and TRBJ2-7, with 7 nucleotides matching TRBD1. The CDR3 runs 15 residues. The J segment lost 4 bases and the V segment lost 3 bases, leaving 9 bases of the junction unmatched. In germline, CDR1 is LNHNV, CDR2 YYDKDF (reference sequence). The CDR3 coding sequence is TGTGCCACCAGCAGGGTTGACAGGGATTATTACGAGCAGTACTTC. Its protein product is CATSRVDRDYYEQYF.

As regards this clone: The same CDR3 is also encoded by other DNA sequences in this sample. The chain is built from TRBV5-1 and TRBJ2-3, with 12 nucleotides matching TRBD2. Germline V gene sequence: CDR1 SGHRS, CDR2 YFSETQ. The length of the CDR3 is 15 residues. The V segment lost 4 bases and the J segment 5 bases; nucleotides outside the gene matches: 5. CDR3 protein: CASSLLGLAGDTQYF. CDR3 DNA sequence: TGCGCCAGCAGCCTACTGGGACTAGCGGGAGATACGCAGTATTTT. The full variable domain, completed using reference TRBV5-1 and TRBJ2-3, is KAGVTQTPRYLIKTRGQQVTLSCSPISGHRSVSWYQQTPGQGLQFLFEYFSETQRNKGNFPGRFSGRQFSNSRSEMNVSTLELGDSALYLCASSLLGLAGDTQYFGPGTRLTVL.

This clone was seen a few times. The gene calls are TRBV9 and TRBJ2-7; D tentatively fits TRBD1 or TRBD2 (5 bases each). V lost 5 bases and J 1 base, leaving 16 bases between the germline ends. Germline assignment: CDR1 SGDLS and CDR2 YYNGEE. This CDR3 spans 15 amino acids. The CDR3 loop is CASSLGPLGSYEQYF. CDR3 nucleotides: TGTGCCAGCAGTTTGGGACCTCTGGGGTCCTACGAGCAGTACTTC. The whole variable domain, filled in from reference TRBV9 and TRBJ2-7, reads DSGVTQTPKHLITATGQRVTLRCSPRSGDLSVYWYQQSLDQGLQFLIQYYNGEERAKGNILERFSAQQFPDLHSELNLSSLELGDSALYFCASSLGPLGSYEQYFGPGTRLTVT.

This chain uses TRBV28 with TRBJ2-5, with D possibly being TRBD2 (5 bases). Trimming removed 3 bases at V and 5 bases at J, with 13 bases between. CDR1 MDHEN and CDR2 SYDVKM come from the germline V gene. The CDR3 is 14 amino acids. The DNA of the CDR3 is TGTGCCAGCAGTTTGACGCGGGCCGTCGAGACCCAGTACTTC. It codes for CASSLTRAVETQYF.

The chain employs TRBV5-1 and TRBJ2-1, with no clear D. Trimming took off 0 bases at V and 2 bases at J, with 3 bases between the two ends. Germline loops: CDR1 SGHRS, CDR2 YFSETQ. This CDR3 has 13 residues. The CDR3 here is CASSLETYNEQFF. For the CDR3, the DNA is TGCGCCAGCAGCTTGGAGACCTACAATGAGCAGTTCTTC.

With regard to this clone: Within the sample, other DNA sequences also encode this same CDR3. The rearrangement uses TRBV6-6 and TRBJ2-6; D is perhaps TRBD1 (5 bases). Germline CDR1 and CDR2: MNHNY and SVGAGI (reference sequence). V was shortened by 5 bases and J by 4 bases, with 12 bases between the two germline ends. The CDR3 runs to 15 residues. The CDR3 DNA reads as TGTGCCAGCAGTACCCAGGGAACCGGGGCCAACGTCCTGACTTTC. Its translation is CASSTQGTGANVLTF.

This sequence joins TRBV9 and TRBJ2-1, with D possibly TRBD2 on 6 matching bases. The CDR3 extends over 17 amino acids. Germline V CDR1 and CDR2: SGDLS, YYNGEE. Trimming pared 4 bases from V and 1 base from J, leaving 18 bases between. CDR3 residues: CASSSRGLSQSYNEQFF. CDR3 coding DNA: TGTGCCAGCAGCTCCCGGGGACTTTCTCAATCCTACAATGAGCAGTTCTTC.

This clone was counted between two and nine times. The chain joins TRBV20-1 to TRBJ2-1; D is uncertain. This CDR3 is 10 amino acids long. CDR1 and CDR2 from the germline V gene are DFQATT and SNEGSKA (reference sequence). Trimming shortened V by 1 base and J by 10 bases, and 5 bases separated the two germline ends. The CDR3: CSARAGEQFF. In DNA, the CDR3 is TGCAGTGCTAGAGCCGGAGAGCAGTTCTTC.

This sequence joins TRBV14 and TRBJ2-7; 7 bases map to TRBD1. Germline-derived CDR1 and CDR2 are SGHDN and FVKESK. Trimming removed 4 bases from V and 6 bases from J; junction bases left unmatched: 12. The CDR3 spans 15 residues. The chain's CDR3 is CASSPLTGSVREQYF. CDR3 nucleotide sequence: TGTGCCAGCAGCCCTCTGACAGGGAGCGTACGCGAGCAGTACTTC.

The V call is TRBV7-9, the J call TRBJ2-3, with no clear D. The CDR3 is 13 amino acids. Trimming pared 1 base from V and 5 bases from J, leaving 7 bases between. CDR1 and CDR2 from the germline V gene are SEHNR and FQNEAQ (reference sequence). The CDR3 DNA follows: TGTGCCAGCAGCTTAGTAACCGGAGATACGCAGTATTTT. This sequence encodes CASSLVTGDTQYF. The entire variable domain, with the rest obtained from reference TRBV7-9 and TRBJ2-3, is as follows: DTGVSQNPRHKITKRGQNVTFRCDPISEHNRLYWYRQTLGQGPEFLTYFQNEAQLEKSRLLSDRFSAERPKGSFSTLEIQRTEQGDSAMYLCASSLVTGDTQYFGPGTRLTVL.

The rearrangement links TRBV5-1 to TRBJ2-3, with D possibly TRBD2 on 5 matching bases. There are 16 residues in the CDR3. Germline V lookup: CDR1 SGHRS, CDR2 YFSETQ. Trimming took 4 bases from V and 1 from J, leaving 16 bases between them. In DNA form, the CDR3 reads TGCGCCAGCAGCCTATTGCCGGGGAGTGGCACAGATACGCAGTATTTT. The encoded protein is CASSLLPGSGTDTQYF.

V usage is TRBV29-1 and J usage is TRBJ2-6; no firm D call. The CDR3 is 15 amino acids. V gave up 4 bases and J gave up 3 bases, with 13 bases separating them. Per germline, CDR1 SQVTM and CDR2 ANQGSEA. The CDR3 DNA is TGCAGCGTTGGGACCGAAGCGCGTGGGGCCAACGTCCTGACTTTC. Encoded protein: CSVGTEARGANVLTF.

The chain joins TRBV19 to TRBJ2-1; 9 bases map to TRBD2. V trimming: 3 bases; J trimming: 5 bases; junction bases outside the gene matches: 2. Germline V lookup: CDR1 LNHDA, CDR2 SQIVND (reference sequence). The CDR3 contains 14 residues. The DNA for the CDR3 is TGTGCCAGTAGTATGACTAGCGGAAACAATGAGCAGTTCTTC. Translating it yields CASSMTSGNNEQFF.

The chain is built from TRBV5-1 and TRBJ2-5; D uncertain. The V gene lost 4 bases and the J gene lost 4 bases, with 17 bases spanning the gap. The V gene's germline CDR1 is SGHRS and CDR2 YFSETQ. The CDR3 runs to 15 residues. The CDR3, as DNA: TGCGCCAGCAGCCCGACGAAAAGTAGTATAGAGACCCAGTACTTC. It yields the protein CASSPTKSSIETQYF.

The J gene is TRBJ2-7, the V gene TRBV30, with unresolved D. The CDR3 loop spans 13 amino acids. Germline values: CDR1 GTSNPN, CDR2 SVGIG (reference sequence). Trimming took off 0 bases at V and 2 bases at J, with 8 bases between the two ends. CDR3 protein: CAWSVGSTYEQYF. The DNA for the CDR3 is TGTGCCTGGAGTGTGGGGTCCACCTACGAGCAGTACTTC.

The rearrangement links TRBV7-3 to TRBJ2-3; 12 bases match TRBD2. The CDR3 is 17 residues long. Germline CDR1 is SGHTA and CDR2 is FQGTGA. With V trimmed by 4 bases and J by 6 bases, 11 bases remained unmatched. CDR3 nucleotides: TGTGCCAGCAGCTCCAGACTAGCGGGAGAGGGAGGGGATACGCAGTATTTT. Amino acid sequence: CASSSRLAGEGGDTQYF.

This clone is a singleton in its sample. Other DNA variants within this sample encode the same CDR3. This chain connects TRBV5-1 to TRBJ2-5; 9 bases line up with TRBD2. Trimming cost V 4 bases and J 2 bases; bases outside gene matches: 6. The CDR3 loop spans 15 amino acids. CDR1 and CDR2 (germline): SGHRS, YFSETQ. In DNA form, the CDR3 reads TGCGCCAGCAGCGCGACTAGCGGCTTACAAGAGACCCAGTACTTC. It encodes CASSATSGLQETQYF.

The chain is built from TRBV6-5 and TRBJ2-4; D call uncertain. The germline V gene encodes CDR1 MNHEY and CDR2 SVGAGI. The CDR3 is 11 amino acids. V shed 2 bases and J shed 8 bases, with 4 bases lying between them. CDR3 in DNA: TGTGCCAGCAGTTACCGGGACATTCAGTACTTC. Amino acids: CASSYRDIQYF.

The chain uses TRBV28 and TRBJ1-4; D unresolved. V lost 5 bases and J 4 bases, leaving 14 bases between the germline ends. Germline assignment: CDR1 MDHEN and CDR2 SYDVKM. The CDR3 spans 15 residues. The chain's CDR3 is CASSTTTDGNEKLFF. The CDR3 DNA sequence: TGTGCCAGCAGTACTACGACGGATGGTAATGAAAAACTGTTTTTT.

The chain employs TRBV28 and TRBJ1-1; the match to TRBD1 covers 7 bases. The CDR3 is 15 residues long. Germline V gives CDR1 MDHEN, CDR2 SYDVKM. V gave up 6 bases and J gave up 3 bases; unmatched junction bases: 10. CDR3 residues: CASRPFGTDHTEAFF. CDR3 in DNA: TGTGCCAGCAGACCATTCGGGACAGACCACACTGAAGCTTTCTTT.

The chain uses TRBV11-2 and TRBJ2-5, with TRBD2 matching 15 bases. The CDR3 length is 17 residues. V lost 2 bases to trimming and J lost 5 bases; unmatched junction nucleotides: 6. Germline V gives CDR1 SGHAT, CDR2 FQNNGV. The CDR3 loop is CASSLRRTSGREETQYF. Here the CDR3 DNA reads TGTGCCAGCAGCTTAAGGAGGACTAGCGGGAGGGAGGAGACCCAGTACTTC.

This sequence joins TRBV30 and TRBJ2-2, with 9 bases aligning to TRBD2. Unmatched junction bases numbered 5, after V lost 8 bases and J lost 1 base. Germline V gene sequence: CDR1 GTSNPN, CDR2 SVGIG (reference sequence). The CDR3 contains 14 residues. The CDR3 reads CARTSGLNTGELFF. The CDR3 nucleotides are TGTGCCCGAACTAGCGGGCTGAACACCGGGGAGCTGTTTTTT.

This chain uses TRBV5-1 with TRBJ1-1; D perhaps matches TRBD1 (5 bases). Trimming cost V 0 bases and J 3 bases, with 15 bases left between them. The CDR3 extends over 16 amino acids. CDR1 and CDR2 (germline): SGHRS, YFSETQ. The CDR3 bases are TGCGCCAGCAGCTTGGCCGGGAGGGGCGCTTACACTGAAGCTTTCTTT. This codes for CASSLAGRGAYTEAFF.

This chain connects TRBV6-1 to TRBJ1-1; D is unclear. The CDR3 is 11 amino acids. Trimming took 0 bases from V and 10 from J, leaving 6 bases between them. CDR1 is MNHNS and CDR2 is SASEGT in the germline V gene. CDR3 nucleotide sequence: TGTGCCAGCAGTGAAGCAATTGGAGCTTTCTTT. Protein: CASSEAIGAFF.

The chain couples TRBV5-1 to TRBJ2-2; D possibly corresponds to TRBD1 (6 bases). Trimming took off 6 bases at V and 7 bases at J, with 19 bases between the two ends. This CDR3 has 15 residues. Germline CDR1 and CDR2: SGHRS and YFSETQ. CDR3 loop: CASTTGLTEGGELFF. DNA for the CDR3: TGCGCCAGCACAACAGGGCTTACCGAGGGCGGGGAGCTGTTTTTT.

Note on this clone: This sample also contains other DNA sequences that code for the same CDR3. The chain employs TRBV28 and TRBJ2-7; 12 bases fit TRBD2. V shed 6 bases and J 4 bases; nucleotides not matched to a gene: 4. The CDR3 loop spans 14 amino acids. From germline, CDR1 is MDHEN and CDR2 SYDVKM. In DNA form, the CDR3 reads TGTGCCAGCAGGACTAGCGGGAGATCTTACGAGCAGTACTTC. It is translated as CASRTSGRSYEQYF.

This rearrangement joins TRBV29-1 to TRBJ2-1; 8 nucleotides line up with TRBD2. From germline, CDR1 is SQVTM and CDR2 ANQGSEA. The ends lost 3 bases at V and 3 bases at J; junction bases unmatched: 7. This CDR3 comprises 15 residues. CDR3 sequence: CSVEGSAGGYNEQFF. CDR3 in DNA: TGCAGCGTTGAGGGTTCGGCGGGAGGCTACAATGAGCAGTTCTTC.

This chain joins TRBV5-4 and TRBJ2-5, with TRBD2 as a possible D gene (6 bases). CDR3 size: 14 residues. The V gene's germline CDR1 is SGHNT and CDR2 YYREEE (reference sequence). V lost 2 bases, J lost 3 bases, and 11 bases lay in between. CDR3 nucleotides: TGTGCCAGCAGCTTTACGGGAGTAGAAGAGACCCAGTACTTC. Residues: CASSFTGVEETQYF.

The gene calls are TRBV5-1 and TRBJ2-2; 7 bases are shared with TRBD1. This CDR3 region has 14 residues. CDR1 and CDR2 from the germline V gene are SGHRS and YFSETQ. The ends lost 3 bases at V and 3 bases at J; junction bases unmatched: 2. In nucleotides, the CDR3 is TGCGCCAGCAGCTGGGGGACAGACACCGGGGAGCTGTTTTTT. It translates to CASSWGTDTGELFF.

This rearrangement joins TRBV29-1 to TRBJ2-1; D ambiguous. Between the trimmed V and J ends, which lost 4 bases and 10 bases, there was a span of 11 bases. CDR3 length: 11 amino acids. Germline values: CDR1 SQVTM, CDR2 ANQGSEA. CDR3 bases: TGCAGCGTTGCCCCCTCATACGAGCAGTTCTTC. Translation: CSVAPSYEQFF.

This sequence joins TRBV5-1 and TRBJ2-7; D perhaps matches TRBD1 (7 bases). Germline V CDR1 and CDR2: SGHRS, YFSETQ. Trimming removed 1 base from V and 5 bases from J, with 16 bases in between. The length of the CDR3 is 15 residues. CDR3 in amino acids: CASSLPRQGLDEQYF. CDR3 in DNA: TGCGCCAGCAGCTTGCCAAGACAGGGACTCGACGAGCAGTACTTC.